Listed below are T cell receptor beta chains from one sample, sequenced in a study of T cell changes during pregnancy in multiple sclerosis. Here immunoSEQ multiplex PCR was the method, and the copy in TCRdb shows in-frame clones only, minus some. This sample has around 30,000 clones, with about 88% found just once. Sequenced material: CD8+ T cells from peripheral blood mononuclear cells, taken in the second trimester of pregnancy. The receptors originated from a female donor with multiple sclerosis, enrolled in a pregnancy study. The CDR3 runs from the conserved cysteine through the conserved F or W. The order of the fields is clone size, D gene, V gene, J gene, CDR3 length, CDR3 protein, CDR3 DNA. A D gene is named only where the DNA matches it firmly. Not all rows give a size; the values are once, few, many and, for expanded clones, a class.

clone size: .
D gene: TRBD2
V gene: TRBV28
J gene: TRBJ2-7
CDR3 length: 12
CDR3 protein: CASDSGSYEQYF
CDR3 DNA: TGTGCCAGTGATAGCGGGAGTTACGAGCAGTACTTC

clone size: .
D gene: .
V gene: TRBV4-1
J gene: TRBJ2-1
CDR3 length: 16
CDR3 protein: CASSHFRSGSYNEQFF
CDR3 DNA: TGCGCCAGCAGCCATTTCAGAAGCGGCTCTTACAATGAGCAGTTCTTC

clone size: .
D gene: .
V gene: TRBV14
J gene: TRBJ1-2
CDR3 length: 15
CDR3 protein: CASSQVGGFNYGYTF
CDR3 DNA: TGTGCCAGCAGCCAAGTAGGAGGTTTTAACTATGGCTACACCTTC

clone size: .
D gene: TRBD1
V gene: TRBV7-9
J gene: TRBJ1-1
CDR3 length: 15
CDR3 protein: CASSGTGGMNTEAFF
CDR3 DNA: TGTGCCAGCAGCGGAACAGGGGGGATGAACACTGAAGCTTTCTTT

clone size: .
D gene: TRBD1
V gene: TRBV28
J gene: TRBJ1-5
CDR3 length: 17
CDR3 protein: CASSHDRGPYSNQPQHF
CDR3 DNA: TGTGCCAGCAGTCATGACAGGGGGCCATATAGCAATCAGCCCCAGCATTTT

clone size: .
D gene: TRBD2
V gene: TRBV5-1
J gene: TRBJ2-7
CDR3 length: 16
CDR3 protein: CASSLPLAGGLYEQYF
CDR3 DNA: TGCGCCAGCAGCTTACCCCTAGCGGGAGGATTATACGAGCAGTACTTC

clone size: .
D gene: .
V gene: TRBV2
J gene: TRBJ2-5
CDR3 length: 13
CDR3 protein: CAILDRPRETQYF
CDR3 DNA: TGTGCCATCCTAGACAGGCCTCGGGAGACCCAGTACTTC

clone size: .
D gene: .
V gene: TRBV28
J gene: TRBJ2-3
CDR3 length: 14
CDR3 protein: CASSLDLSADTQYF
CDR3 DNA: TGTGCCAGCAGCTTAGATCTAAGCGCAGATACGCAGTATTTT

clone size: .
D gene: .
V gene: TRBV27
J gene: TRBJ2-2
CDR3 length: 12
CDR3 protein: CASSLPVGELFF
CDR3 DNA: TGTGCCAGCAGTTTACCAGTCGGGGAGCTGTTTTTT

clone size: .
D gene: .
V gene: TRBV5-1
J gene: TRBJ2-1
CDR3 length: 18
CDR3 protein: CASSPSQGPPQVYNEQFF
CDR3 DNA: TGCGCCAGCAGCCCATCACAGGGTCCCCCTCAAGTCTACAATGAGCAGTTCTTC

clone size: .
D gene: TRBD1
V gene: TRBV27
J gene: TRBJ1-5
CDR3 length: 15
CDR3 protein: CASSQGQGGNQPQHF
CDR3 DNA: TGTGCCAGCAGTCAAGGACAGGGTGGCAATCAGCCCCAGCATTTT

clone size: .
D gene: .
V gene: TRBV11-1
J gene: TRBJ1-1
CDR3 length: 15
CDR3 protein: CASSSHRGFNTEAFF
CDR3 DNA: TGTGCCAGCAGCTCTCATCGGGGATTTAACACTGAAGCTTTCTTT

clone size: .
D gene: TRBD1
V gene: TRBV4-2
J gene: TRBJ1-1
CDR3 length: 15
CDR3 protein: CASSQDLGTGAEAFF
CDR3 DNA: TGTGCCAGCAGCCAAGATCTAGGCACAGGGGCTGAAGCTTTCTTT

clone size: .
D gene: .
V gene: TRBV7-9
J gene: TRBJ1-1
CDR3 length: 14
CDR3 protein: CASSLPGINTEAFF
CDR3 DNA: TGTGCCAGCAGCCTCCCCGGGATCAACACTGAAGCTTTCTTT

clone size: .
D gene: .
V gene: TRBV4-1
J gene: TRBJ1-4
CDR3 length: 15
CDR3 protein: CASSLFSTRDEKLFF
CDR3 DNA: TGCGCCAGCAGCCTCTTTTCTACGCGCGATGAAAAACTGTTTTTT

clone size: .
D gene: TRBD1
V gene: TRBV7-9
J gene: TRBJ2-5
CDR3 length: 14
CDR3 protein: CASSSDRGQETQYF
CDR3 DNA: TGTGCCAGCAGCTCGGACAGGGGCCAAGAGACCCAGTACTTC

clone size: few
D gene: .
V gene: TRBV2
J gene: TRBJ1-2
CDR3 length: 10
CDR3 protein: CASRSRGYTF
CDR3 DNA: TGTGCCAGCAGAAGTAGAGGCTACACCTTC

clone size: .
D gene: .
V gene: TRBV5-1
J gene: TRBJ2-7
CDR3 length: 14
CDR3 protein: CASSPGALSYEQYF
CDR3 DNA: TGCGCCAGCAGCCCTGGGGCACTCTCCTACGAGCAGTACTTC

clone size: .
D gene: .
V gene: TRBV9
J gene: TRBJ1-2
CDR3 length: 16
CDR3 protein: CASSVEARQHPSGYTF
CDR3 DNA: TGTGCCAGCAGCGTAGAGGCCAGACAGCACCCTTCTGGCTACACCTTC

clone size: .
D gene: TRBD2
V gene: TRBV4-1
J gene: TRBJ2-3
CDR3 length: 14
CDR3 protein: CASSQGLGPDTQYF
CDR3 DNA: TGCGCCAGCAGCCAGGGACTAGGCCCAGATACGCAGTATTTT

clone size: .
D gene: .
V gene: TRBV14
J gene: TRBJ1-1
CDR3 length: 15
CDR3 protein: CASSQDGRGNTEAFF
CDR3 DNA: TGTGCCAGCAGCCAAGATGGGCGGGGGAACACTGAAGCTTTCTTT

clone size: .
D gene: TRBD1
V gene: TRBV19
J gene: TRBJ1-2
CDR3 length: 12
CDR3 protein: CASSRDRGWYTF
CDR3 DNA: TGTGCCAGTAGTCGGGACAGGGGTTGGTACACCTTC

clone size: .
D gene: .
V gene: TRBV5-5
J gene: TRBJ2-7
CDR3 length: 16
CDR3 protein: CASSPTTVPNSYEQYF
CDR3 DNA: TGTGCCAGCAGCCCGACGACAGTCCCCAACTCCTACGAGCAGTACTTC

clone size: .
D gene: TRBD2
V gene: TRBV6-5
J gene: TRBJ2-1
CDR3 length: 15
CDR3 protein: CASSPLAGGSNEQFF
CDR3 DNA: TGTGCCAGCAGTCCCCTAGCGGGGGGGAGCAATGAGCAGTTCTTC

clone size: .
D gene: TRBD1
V gene: TRBV27
J gene: TRBJ1-1
CDR3 length: 14
CDR3 protein: CATFYRGPDTEAFF
CDR3 DNA: TGTGCCACCTTTTACAGGGGGCCGGACACTGAAGCTTTCTTT

clone size: .
D gene: .
V gene: TRBV19
J gene: TRBJ2-7
CDR3 length: 13
CDR3 protein: CASSLRVDYEQYF
CDR3 DNA: TGTGCCAGTAGTCTCAGGGTTGACTACGAGCAGTACTTC

clone size: .
D gene: .
V gene: TRBV7-2
J gene: TRBJ2-1
CDR3 length: 16
CDR3 protein: CASSLSQGTIYNEQFF
CDR3 DNA: TGTGCCAGCAGCCTCTCCCAGGGGACCATCTACAATGAGCAGTTCTTC

clone size: .
D gene: TRBD2
V gene: TRBV4-1
J gene: TRBJ2-7
CDR3 length: 16
CDR3 protein: CASSEGPSASGTEQYF
CDR3 DNA: TGCGCCAGCAGCGAAGGACCGTCGGCTAGCGGGACCGAGCAGTACTTC

clone size: .
D gene: TRBD1
V gene: TRBV2
J gene: TRBJ1-1
CDR3 length: 15
CDR3 protein: CASSVGQGALTEAFF
CDR3 DNA: TGTGCCAGCAGTGTCGGTCAGGGGGCATTGACTGAAGCTTTCTTT

clone size: .
D gene: .
V gene: TRBV25-1
J gene: TRBJ1-4
CDR3 length: 15
CDR3 protein: CASSDRGATNEKLFF
CDR3 DNA: TGTGCCAGCAGTGACAGAGGCGCCACTAATGAAAAACTGTTTTTT

clone size: .
D gene: TRBD1
V gene: TRBV19
J gene: TRBJ1-1
CDR3 length: 14
CDR3 protein: CASSFGTENTEAFF
CDR3 DNA: TGTGCCAGTAGTTTCGGGACAGAAAACACTGAAGCTTTCTTT

clone size: .
D gene: TRBD1
V gene: TRBV9
J gene: TRBJ2-1
CDR3 length: 18
CDR3 protein: CASSAPPRDRVLDNEQFF
CDR3 DNA: TGTGCCAGCAGCGCCCCCCCCAGGGACAGGGTGCTCGACAATGAGCAGTTCTTC

clone size: .
D gene: .
V gene: TRBV6-1
J gene: TRBJ1-2
CDR3 length: 14
CDR3 protein: CASSTTGPNYGYTF
CDR3 DNA: TGTGCCAGCAGTACCACAGGACCCAACTATGGCTACACCTTC

clone size: .
D gene: TRBD2
V gene: TRBV7-8
J gene: TRBJ2-3
CDR3 length: 15
CDR3 protein: CASSLQLAGLDTQYF
CDR3 DNA: TGTGCCAGCAGCTTGCAACTAGCGGGACTAGATACGCAGTATTTT

clone size: .
D gene: TRBD2
V gene: TRBV10-1
J gene: TRBJ2-1
CDR3 length: 13
CDR3 protein: CASSAREDYEQFF
CDR3 DNA: TGCGCCAGCAGTGCACGGGAGGACTATGAGCAGTTCTTC